The 32 T cell receptor beta chains presented below share a single source sample, sequenced in a study of blood T cells in healthy people across ages. Together with a sample-barcoded 5' primer, a J-beta primer mix was included in a second PCR lasting roughly 6 to 12 cycles. TCRdb independently ran MiXCR on the 5' RACE reads; one entry per CDR3 protein. The sample records 1,300,000 or so distinct CDR3 sequences, approximately 59% being singletons. The sample taken for sequencing was blood. Source of these receptors: a man younger than 35 in good health.

The chain links TRBV5-5 to TRBJ1-5; D not resolved. Germline CDR1 reads SGHKS; CDR2 reads YYEKEE (reference sequence). V lost 0 bases to trimming and J lost 3 bases, with 10 bases between them. The CDR3 is made up of 15 amino acids. In nucleotides, the CDR3 is TGTGCCAGCAGCTTGGCCTTTCAGTCCAATCAGCCCCAGCATTTT. Translated, it gives CASSLAFQSNQPQHF.

This clonotype was seen a single time. The CDR3 reads CSVEGWEWTDTQYF. DNA for the CDR3: TGCAGCGTCGAGGGGTGGGAATGGACAGATACGCAGTATTTT. This chain links TRBV29-1 with TRBJ2-3, with D perhaps assigned TRBD1 or TRBD2 (5 bases each). The germline CDR1 and CDR2 sequences are SQVTM and ANQGSEA. Trimming removed 6 bases from V and 3 bases from J, with 16 bases in between. This CDR3 has 14 amino acids.

This clonotype showed up just a few times. This rearrangement joins TRBV4-2 to TRBJ2-1, with 10 bases lining up with TRBD2. V gave up 1 base and J gave up 6 bases; unmatched junction bases: 9. CDR3 size: 17 residues. Germline assignment: CDR1 LGHNA and CDR2 YNFKEQ. CDR3 DNA: TGTGCCAGCAGCCAAGTCACAGCGGGAGGGGTGTTCAATGAGCAGTTCTTC. Amino acids: CASSQVTAGGVFNEQFF.

The V call is TRBV7-9, the J call TRBJ2-5, with 9 bases that match TRBD1. Germline V gives CDR1 SEHNR, CDR2 FQNEAQ (reference sequence). The CDR3 is 11 residues long. Trimming at V came to 5 bases and at J to 11 bases, leaving 3 bases not matched to a gene. CDR3 nucleotide sequence: TGTGCCAGCAGCCCTGGACAGGGGCAGTACTTC. This sequence encodes CASSPGQGQYF.

The chain combines TRBV7-9 with TRBJ2-7, with D tentatively TRBD1 (6 bases). Per germline, CDR1 SEHNR and CDR2 FQNEAQ (reference sequence). Between the trimmed V and J ends, which lost 1 base and 3 bases, there was a span of 16 bases. The CDR3 spans 16 residues. The CDR3 coding sequence is TGTGCCAGCAGCTTAGGTTCGGGCTACAGGGTCTACGAGCAGTACTTC. It specifies CASSLGSGYRVYEQYF.

The chain recombines TRBV4-3 with TRBJ2-5, with D uncertain. The J call is in doubt because the DNA end fits TRBJ2-7 better. CDR3 size: 16 residues. CDR1 is LGHNA, CDR2 YSLEER, per germline. CDR3 in amino acids: CASSQDVMGQADEQYF. For the CDR3, the DNA is TGCGCCAGCAGCCAAGATGTTATGGGTCAAGCCGACGAGCAGTACTTC.

The rearrangement joins TRBV5-1 to TRBJ2-1, with D perhaps matching TRBD1 or TRBD2 (5 bases each). V was pared by 3 bases and J by 9 bases, with 13 bases between. The CDR3 loop spans 13 amino acids. Germline CDR1 reads SGHRS; CDR2 reads YFSETQ. The CDR3 loop is CASSWDVLSEQFF. In DNA form, the CDR3 reads TGCGCCAGCAGCTGGGACGTTCTCAGTGAGCAGTTCTTC.

In its sample, this clonotype was seen a few times. V usage is TRBV4-3 and J usage is TRBJ2-7; possible D gene TRBD2, 5 bases. V was clipped by 3 bases and J by 4 bases, with 19 bases between them. Germline CDR1 reads LGHNA; CDR2 reads YSLEER. The CDR3 length is 16 residues. The CDR3 bases are TGCGCCAGCAGCCATGACCGGACGGGGAGTGGGTACGAGCAGTACTTC. It codes for CASSHDRTGSGYEQYF.

The sample holds a few counts of this clonotype. The CDR3: CASNRGANQPQHF. In DNA form, the CDR3 reads TGTGCCAGCAACAGGGGAGCAAATCAGCCCCAGCATTTT. The rearrangement links TRBV9 to TRBJ1-5, with 7 positions matching TRBD1. This CDR3 comprises 13 residues. Per the germline V gene, CDR1 is SGDLS and CDR2 is YYNGEE. Trimming at V came to 6 bases and at J to 4 bases, leaving 4 bases not matched to a gene.

The chain is built from TRBV6-1 and TRBJ2-1; D is unresolved. Looked up from germline, CDR1 is MNHNS and CDR2 is SASEGT. V lost 7 bases, J lost 13 bases, and 20 bases lay in between. This CDR3 contains 13 residues. The chain's CDR3 is CASKGRPVEDQFF. CDR3 sequence (DNA): TGTGCCAGCAAGGGTCGCCCTGTCGAAGACCAGTTCTTC.

This clonotype showed up just a few times. This chain links TRBV20-1 with TRBJ1-1; D unclear. Germline CDR1 and CDR2: DFQATT and SNEGSKA (reference sequence). CDR3 length equals 14 residues. Trimming shortened V by 4 bases and J by 4 bases, and 16 bases separated the two germline ends. The CDR3 DNA follows: TGCAGTGCTATTTCAAATAGGCCTGCCACTGAAGCTTTCTTT. Translated: CSAISNRPATEAFF.

The chain has TRBV4-3 and TRBJ2-5; no definite D call. The V end lost 4 bases, the J end lost 2 bases, and 14 bases lay between the germline ends. This CDR3 has 15 amino acids. Germline CDR1 LGHNA, CDR2 YSLEER. CDR3 residues: CASSPTTFTQETQYF. CDR3 sequence (DNA): TGCGCCAGCAGCCCCACGACATTTACTCAAGAGACCCAGTACTTC.

The V call is TRBV6-5, the J call TRBJ2-2; D perhaps matches TRBD1 (6 bases). This CDR3 comprises 15 residues. CDR1 is MNHEY and CDR2 is SVGAGI in the germline V gene. V was trimmed by 2 bases and J by 3 bases, leaving 10 bases between them. Written as DNA, the CDR3 is TGTGCCAGCAGTTACCAGGGGCCCTACACCGGGGAGCTGTTTTTT. This codes for CASSYQGPYTGELFF.

J is TRBJ2-7 and V is TRBV20-1; 8 nucleotides agree with TRBD1. CDR3 length: 13 amino acids. The junction had 9 bases not matched to a gene; V was cut back by 5 bases and J by 6 bases. Per germline, CDR1 DFQATT and CDR2 SNEGSKA (reference sequence). The CDR3 sequence is CSARDRRLSEQYF. CDR3 in DNA: TGCAGTGCTCGGGACAGGAGATTGAGCGAGCAGTACTTC.

This rearrangement joins TRBV28 to TRBJ1-6; D unresolved. Germline V gene lookup returns CDR1 MDHEN and CDR2 SYDVKM. Trimming stripped 7 bases from V and 5 bases from J, with 0 bases between. The CDR3 runs to 10 residues. The CDR3 here is CASNNSPLHF. The CDR3 coding sequence is TGTGCCAGCAATAATTCACCCCTCCACTTT. Variable domain in full (rest from reference TRBV28 and TRBJ1-6): DVKVTQSSRYLVKRTGEKVFLECVQDMDHENMFWYRQDPGLGLRLIYFSYDVKMKEKGDIPEGYSVSREKKERFSLILESASTNQTSMYLCASNNSPLHFGNGTRLTVT.

V and J are TRBV2 and TRBJ2-4; D tentatively fits TRBD1 or TRBD2 (5 bases each). The better agreement between TRBJ2-7 and the DNA end casts doubt on the J call. Germline V CDR1 and CDR2: SNHLY, FYNNEI. The CDR3 is 15 amino acids. The CDR3 loop reads CASSAGPGTAYEQYF. CDR3 DNA sequence: TGTGCCAGCAGTGCTGGGCCGGGGACGGCCTACGAGCAGTACTTC.

The chain links TRBV4-3 to TRBJ1-2; TRBD1 might be the D (5 bases). CDR3 length: 15 residues. V gave up 0 bases and J gave up 4 bases, with 12 bases separating them. Germline lookup yields CDR1 LGHNA and CDR2 YSLEER. The CDR3 nucleotides are TGCGCCAGCAGCCAAGAGTCCAGGGCGTTCTATGGCTACACCTTC. It specifies CASSQESRAFYGYTF.

This clonotype was recorded a few times. The CDR3 reads CSARAFVDSAYNEQFF. As DNA, the CDR3 is TGCAGTGCTAGAGCTTTTGTGGACTCCGCCTACAATGAGCAGTTCTTC. This chain links TRBV20-1 with TRBJ2-1; perhaps TRBD2 as D (5 bases). The CDR3 has 16 amino acids. Germline V gene sequence: CDR1 DFQATT, CDR2 SNEGSKA (reference sequence). V was clipped by 1 base and J by 2 bases, with 15 bases between them.

This clonotype appeared a single time. The gene calls are TRBV7-9 and TRBJ2-7, with 10 bases identical to TRBD1. Gene TRBJ2-5 matches the end of the DNA better, so the J call may be wrong. The CDR3 is 18 residues long. Germline V CDR1 and CDR2: SEHNR, FQNEAQ (reference sequence). The CDR3 DNA is TGTGCCAGCAGACCCTACCTTCGACAGGGGGCTGGGGAAGAGACCCAGTACTTC. Protein product: CASRPYLRQGAGEETQYF.

In regard to this clonotype: The junction does not match germline at one end; this may be a read error. This chain links TRBV6-6 with TRBJ2-6; TRBD1 is a possible D gene (5 bases). The CDR3 contains 15 residues. The germline V gene encodes CDR1 MNHNY and CDR2 SVGAGI (reference sequence). Written as DNA, the CDR3 is TGTGCCAGCAGTTTTATAACAGATGGGGCCAACGCCCTGACTTTC. This translates into CASSFITDGANALTF.

The rearrangement joins TRBV4-1 to TRBJ2-4; D is possibly TRBD1 or TRBD2 (6 bases each). Gene TRBJ2-7 matches the end of the DNA better, so the J call may be wrong. CDR1 and CDR2 from the germline V gene are MGHRA and YSYEKL. The CDR3 has 15 residues. The CDR3 nucleotides read TGCGCCAGCAGCCAAGATTCTGGGGGGCTCTACGAGCAGTACTTC. This encodes CASSQDSGGLYEQYF.

V usage is TRBV20-1 and J usage is TRBJ2-3; 9 bases are a match to TRBD1. The germline gives CDR1 DFQATT, CDR2 SNEGSKA (reference sequence). Unmatched junction bases numbered 7, after V lost 5 bases and J lost 1 base. This CDR3 region has 15 residues. The CDR3 reads CSAGEWTGGTDTQYF. The CDR3 nucleotides read TGCAGTGCTGGGGAATGGACAGGGGGCACAGATACGCAGTATTTT.

The genes are TRBV20-1 and TRBJ2-7, with 14 bases lining up with TRBD2. Germline CDR1 DFQATT, CDR2 SNEGSKA (reference sequence). The CDR3 loop spans 17 amino acids. J lost 3 bases, V lost 4 bases, and 11 bases had no gene match. The CDR3 region is CSATNRGLAGVSYEQYF. CDR3 in DNA: TGCAGTGCTACCAATCGGGGACTAGCGGGGGTCAGCTACGAGCAGTACTTC.

This clonotype appeared once. The rearrangement joins TRBV12-3 or TRBV12-4 to TRBJ2-4, with TRBD2 as a possible D gene (6 bases). The DNA end is more similar to TRBJ2-5, so the J call may be wrong. The CDR3 is made up of 15 amino acids. The CDR3 here is CASSHPTGDEETQYF. The CDR3, as DNA: TGTGCCAGCAGTCACCCGACGGGGGACGAAGAGACCCAGTACTTC.

The chain uses TRBV11-2 and TRBJ1-1, with D possibly matching TRBD1 (6 bases). The germline V gene encodes CDR1 SGHAT and CDR2 FQNNGV. V was clipped by 3 bases and J by 3 bases, with 17 bases between them. The CDR3 extends over 16 amino acids. The CDR3 nucleotides read TGTGCCAGCAGCTTTGGCCACCTCCCAGGGGACACTGAAGCTTTCTTT. Translated: CASSFGHLPGDTEAFF.

This clonotype was found a few times. V and J are TRBV7-8 and TRBJ2-7; 11 bases line up with TRBD1. CDR1 and CDR2 (germline): SGHVS, FQNEAQ. Trimming at V came to 4 bases and at J to 4 bases, leaving 3 bases not matched to a gene. The CDR3 totals 14 residues. CDR3 region: CASSSGQGEYEQYF. CDR3 DNA sequence: TGTGCCAGCAGCTCGGGACAGGGGGAGTACGAGCAGTACTTC.

The rearrangement joins TRBV7-9 to TRBJ2-7, with 10 positions matching TRBD1. The DNA end is more similar to TRBJ2-5, so the J call may be wrong. CDR1 and CDR2 (germline): SEHNR, FQNEAQ (reference sequence). This CDR3 region has 15 residues. The CDR3 protein is CASSPPGQGSETQYF. The CDR3 DNA reads as TGTGCCAGCAGCCCTCCGGGACAGGGGTCGGAGACCCAGTACTTC.

The chain employs TRBV5-1 and TRBJ1-2; 9 bases line up with TRBD1. Germline assignment: CDR1 SGHRS and CDR2 YFSETQ. There are 15 residues in the CDR3. V was clipped by 4 bases and J by 1 base; unmatched bases: 5. The CDR3 region has the DNA TGCGCCAGCAGCCAAACAGGGGGCCTTAACTATGGCTACACCTTC. As protein: CASSQTGGLNYGYTF.

The chain is built from TRBV30 and TRBJ2-7, with 8 bases lining up with TRBD1. CDR3 length equals 13 residues. The germline gives CDR1 GTSNPN, CDR2 SVGIG (reference sequence). Trimming cost V 4 bases and J 0 bases; bases outside gene matches: 2. CDR3 nucleotide sequence: TGTGCCTGGACTACAGGGGGCTCCTACGAGCAGTACTTC. This codes for CAWTTGGSYEQYF.

This sequence joins TRBV27 and TRBJ2-5, with TRBD1 matching 7 bases. CDR1 MNHEY and CDR2 SMNVEV come from the germline V gene (reference sequence). This CDR3 contains 17 residues. V trimming: 5 bases; J trimming: 1 base; junction bases outside the gene matches: 13. The chain's CDR3 is CASSVPRTGQPQETQYF. Here the CDR3 DNA reads TGTGCCAGCAGTGTCCCGAGGACAGGCCAGCCCCAAGAGACCCAGTACTTC.

As to this clonotype: A read error may account for a junction end that differs from germline. This chain links TRBV7-2 with TRBJ1-2; no clear D gene. The CDR3 contains 12 residues. The germline gives CDR1 SGHTA, CDR2 FQGNSA. The CDR3 is CASSSDTYGHTF. CDR3 in DNA: TGTGCCAGCAGTTCCGACACCTATGGCCACACCTTC.

This clonotype occurred a few times. The CDR3 loop is CASSELRLGNEQFF. The CDR3 nucleotides are TGTGCCAGCAGTGAACTCAGGCTGGGGAATGAGCAGTTCTTC. This sequence joins TRBV25-1 and TRBJ2-1, with D unclear. V was cut by 2 bases and J by 7 bases, with 12 bases left in between. The CDR3 extends over 14 amino acids. From germline, CDR1 is MGHDK and CDR2 SYGVNS.